This T cell receptor (beta chain) comes out of a study of blood T cell repertoires in COVID-19 (TCRdb year 2020). Some background on the complete study: Collaborator samples came from the United States, Italy and Spain and covered acute and convalescent phases of COVID-19. Where HLA class I and class II types were available, the types were taken from metadata supplied by the sample provider, not from assay-based typing. The sample metadata nearly always contained a de-identified subject ID, COVID-19 status, age in years and sex. A freely available public database, intended as a resource for researchers studying the immune response to SARS-CoV-2, is where the repertoires were released. The samples were drawn from two sources: the first 160 participants of the ongoing ImmuneRACE study, and fewer than 1,500 subjects contributed by 6 global collaborators. The dataset comprised deeply sampled blood TCRbeta repertoires from subjects exposed to, actively infected with, or recovered from COVID-19. The material from the prospective study consisted of cDNA or gDNA derived from T cells, B-cell-depleted T cells, or PBMCs. What the work shows at the level of the full study, not this receptor alone: Clinical and demographic metadata were provided uncurated, with the amount varying by source and participant.

The immunoSEQ Assay, a bias-controlled multiplex PCR, was used to amplify TCRbeta CDR3 regions from genomic DNA. In the authors' own workflow: The number of nucleated cells in each sample was estimated from the amplification of reference gene primers within the assay. Sequence reads were collapsed and filtered to measure the absolute abundance of every unique TCRbeta CDR3 rearrangement. For each sample, productive Simpson clonality was calculated by taking the square root of Simpson's diversity index across productive rearrangements. The source is immuneACCESS, and TCRdb retained only in-frame sequences with V and J called. Part of the clones is not carried over; for the studies checked, unresolved V genes explain less than half of this, and the remainder is unexplained. V, J and clone size derive from that table, while D and trimming were established from the DNA sequence. The sample table lists fewer than 250,000 clones, 65% to 85% of them with a count of one. In total, the top ten clones hold around 3.5% of the sample.

V is cut by 4 bases and J by 3 bases, and the space between the germline ends is 12 bases. The CDR3 sequence holds 14 residues, the cysteine and phenylalanine included. The read is trimmed to its CDR3 DNA, 42 bases read in frame from base 1. CDR1 MGHDK and CDR2 SYGVNS are derived from the germline V gene. In the prospective study, participants were about 18 to 95 years old, resided in approximately 22 geographic areas of the United States, and were enrolled through a virtual design. In the prospective study, participants were assigned to cohorts based on the clinical history participants reported in a screening survey and a study questionnaire. For ImmuneRACE Cohort 3, a participant was defined as recovered based on two consecutive negative NP/OP PCR tests, clearance by a healthcare professional, or resolution of symptoms. In the prospective study, whole blood, serum and a nasopharyngeal or oropharyngeal swab were collected from each participant by mobile phlebotomists. Additional blood draws and questionnaires over a 2-month period could optionally be provided by prospective study participants. Prospective study blood samples were shipped either frozen or at room temperature before DNA extraction.

Details on this clone: This clone's antigen is unknown. There are no base qualities to consult, and no much larger clone falls within one base.

This clonotype was obtained from a woman aged 30 to 39 who had recovered from COVID-19. The chain is assembled from TRBV25-1 and TRBJ1-2, with the D gene not clear enough to name. The source material was PBMCs or T cells enriched from blood (not recorded which). The CDR3 region has the sequence CASSGGGWYYGYTF. At the DNA level, the sequence is TGTGCCAGCAGTGGCGGAGGGTGGTACTATGGCTACACCTTC.